A selection of T cell receptor beta chains follows, all from one sample in a study of cytomegalovirus exposure and HLA in healthy donors. Libraries were prepared by immunoSEQ multiplex PCR; TCRdb keeps only in-frame clonotypes and omits some of them. The sample carries 110,000 or so clones, about an eighth recorded once. The sample consisted of PBMCs. The origin of the receptors is a man between 35 and 55 years old in good health and CMV-seropositive. Both conserved end residues are part of each CDR3. A D gene is named only where the DNA matches it firmly. The size of a clone is reported for some rows only, either as once, few or many, or as a class for expanded clones.

v_call	d_call	clone_size	j_call	cdr3_aa	cdr3_nt
TRBV27	TRBD1	-	TRBJ1-5	CASSRTGWLNQPQHF	TGTGCCAGCAGCCGGACAGGGTGGCTCAACCAGCCCCAGCATTTT
TRBV12-5	TRBD2	few	TRBJ2-7	CASGFRTARGSGTYEQYF	TGTGCTAGTGGTTTCCGAACGGCCCGGGGTAGCGGGACTTACGAGCAGTACTTC
TRBV30	TRBD1	-	TRBJ1-5	CAWSVKGRGAQPQHF	TGTGCCTGGAGTGTAAAGGGCAGGGGGGCTCAGCCCCAGCATTTT
TRBV7-9	-	few	TRBJ2-5	CASSLLSVVQETQYF	TGTGCCAGCAGCCTCCTGAGCGTGGTCCAAGAGACCCAGTACTTC
TRBV5-1	TRBD1	once	TRBJ2-5	CASSFPGGETQYF	TGCGCCAGCAGCTTCCCAGGGGGAGAGACCCAGTACTTC
TRBV5-1	-	-	TRBJ2-3	CASSLVAATDTQYF	TGCGCCAGCAGCTTAGTAGCTGCGACAGATACGCAGTATTTT
TRBV11-2	TRBD1	few	TRBJ2-1	CASSRGTAREEQFF	TGTGCCAGCAGCAGGGGGACAGCCCGCGAGGAGCAGTTCTTC
TRBV4-2	-	few	TRBJ1-4	CASSHNQGYGEKLFF	TGTGCCAGCAGCCATAATCAGGGCTACGGGGAAAAACTGTTTTTT
TRBV2	-	-	TRBJ2-7	CASRTFSSSYEQYF	TGTGCCAGCAGAACCTTCTCGAGCTCCTACGAGCAGTACTTC
TRBV2	TRBD2	-	TRBJ2-3	CASIPAGGAGDTQYF	TGTGCCAGCATTCCAGCGGGAGGTGCGGGAGATACGCAGTATTTT
TRBV5-4	TRBD1	-	TRBJ2-2	CASSPTGWDTGELFF	TGTGCCAGCAGCCCGACAGGGTGGGACACCGGGGAGCTGTTTTTT
TRBV7-9	-	-	TRBJ1-2	CASSPRAGSNYGYTF	TGTGCCAGCAGCCCGCGCGCAGGGTCTAACTATGGCTACACCTTC
TRBV19	TRBD1	-	TRBJ1-1	CASSIWGTGQNTEAFF	TGTGCCAGTAGTATATGGGGGACAGGGCAGAACACTGAAGCTTTCTTT
TRBV29-1	TRBD1	few	TRBJ1-2	CSAGTGGSRGYTF	TGCAGCGCAGGGACAGGGGGCTCTCGTGGCTACACCTTC